This TCR beta chain stems from a study of OX40 agonist ivuxolimab in advanced cancers. V was pared by 2 bases and J by 4 bases, with 11 bases between. Germline-derived CDR1 and CDR2 are MNHEY and SVGAGI. This CDR3 has 14 residues. Here immunoSEQ multiplex PCR was the method, and the copy in TCRdb shows in-frame clones only, minus some. The table lists about 40,000 clones, over 80% of them singletons, with just under 40% in the top ten. The TCR originated in an adult with an advanced solid tumor such as melanoma, head and neck, liver or kidney cancer. This chain links TRBV6-5 with TRBJ1-2, with TRBD1 as a possible D gene (5 bases). The sequencing used CD4+ or CD8+ T cells sorted from blood, collected in a trial of the OX40 agonist ivuxolimab. The DNA of the CDR3 is TGTGCCAGCAGTTACCTAGGACAAGCCTATGGCTACACCTTC. It encodes CASSYLGQAYGYTF.